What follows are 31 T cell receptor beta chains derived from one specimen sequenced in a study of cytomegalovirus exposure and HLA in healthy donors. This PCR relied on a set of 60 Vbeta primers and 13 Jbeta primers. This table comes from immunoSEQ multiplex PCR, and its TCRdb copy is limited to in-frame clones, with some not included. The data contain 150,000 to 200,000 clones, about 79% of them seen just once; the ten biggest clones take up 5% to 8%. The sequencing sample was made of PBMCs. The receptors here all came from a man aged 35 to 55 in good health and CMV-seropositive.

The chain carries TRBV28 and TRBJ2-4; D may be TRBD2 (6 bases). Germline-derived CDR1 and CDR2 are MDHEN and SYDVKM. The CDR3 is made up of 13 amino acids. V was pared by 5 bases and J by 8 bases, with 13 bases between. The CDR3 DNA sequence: TGTGCCAGCAGTCCTACCCGGAGGGACATTCAGTACTTC. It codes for CASSPTRRDIQYF.

The CDR3 coding sequence is TGTGCCTGGACTCTGGGACGGGGAGGCTACAATGAGCAGTTCTTC. Translated: CAWTLGRGGYNEQFF. The rearrangement links TRBV30 to TRBJ2-1; the D gene is possibly TRBD2 (6 bases). Trimming pared 4 bases from V and 3 bases from J, leaving 16 bases between. Germline V gene lookup returns CDR1 GTSNPN and CDR2 SVGIG (reference sequence). CDR3 length: 15 residues.

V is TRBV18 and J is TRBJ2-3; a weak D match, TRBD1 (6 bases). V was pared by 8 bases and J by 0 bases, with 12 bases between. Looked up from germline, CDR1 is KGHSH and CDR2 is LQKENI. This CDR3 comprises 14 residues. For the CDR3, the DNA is TGTGCCAGCACGTGGGGACAAAGCACAGATACGCAGTATTTT. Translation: CASTWGQSTDTQYF.

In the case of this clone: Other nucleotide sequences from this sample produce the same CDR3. The CDR3, as DNA: TGTGCCAGCTCACCACCGGGACTAGCGGAAGAGACCCAGTACTTC. Amino acids: CASSPPGLAEETQYF. The genes are TRBV18 and TRBJ2-5; 11 bases align to TRBD2. CDR1 is KGHSH, CDR2 LQKENI, per germline. Trimming at V came to 0 bases and at J to 3 bases, leaving 0 bases not matched to a gene. The CDR3 is made up of 15 amino acids.

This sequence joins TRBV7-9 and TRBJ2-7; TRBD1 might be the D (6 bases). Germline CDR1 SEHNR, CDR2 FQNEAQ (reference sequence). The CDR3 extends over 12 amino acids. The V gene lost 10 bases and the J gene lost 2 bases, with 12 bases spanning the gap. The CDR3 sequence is CAITGPAYEQYF. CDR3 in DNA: TGTGCCATAACAGGGCCGGCCTACGAGCAGTACTTC. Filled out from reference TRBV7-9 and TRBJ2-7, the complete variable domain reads DTGVSQNPRHKITKRGQNVTFRCDPISEHNRLYWYRQTLGQGPEFLTYFQNEAQLEKSRLLSDRFSAERPKGSFSTLEIQRTEQGDSAMYLCAITGPAYEQYFGPGTRLTVT.

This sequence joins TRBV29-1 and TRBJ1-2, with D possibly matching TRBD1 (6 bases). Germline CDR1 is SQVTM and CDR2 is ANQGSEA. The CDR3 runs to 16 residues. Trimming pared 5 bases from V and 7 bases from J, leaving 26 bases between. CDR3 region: CSVLPVLQGIIGGYTF. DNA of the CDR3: TGCAGCGTTCTTCCCGTCTTACAGGGAATAATCGGTGGCTACACCTTC.

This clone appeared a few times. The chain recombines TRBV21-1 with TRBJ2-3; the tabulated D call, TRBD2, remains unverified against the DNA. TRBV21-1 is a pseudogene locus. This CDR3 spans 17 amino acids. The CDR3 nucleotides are TGTGCCAGCAGCAAAGAGCCGGGGGGCGGGTCAGAGCATACGCAGTATTTT. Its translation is CASSKEPGGGSEHTQYF.

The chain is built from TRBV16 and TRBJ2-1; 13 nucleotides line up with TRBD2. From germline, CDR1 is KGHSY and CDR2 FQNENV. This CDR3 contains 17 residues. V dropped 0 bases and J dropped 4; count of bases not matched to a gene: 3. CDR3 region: CASSQSLAGGPYNEQFF. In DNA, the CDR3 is TGTGCCAGCAGCCAATCACTAGCGGGAGGGCCTTACAATGAGCAGTTCTTC.

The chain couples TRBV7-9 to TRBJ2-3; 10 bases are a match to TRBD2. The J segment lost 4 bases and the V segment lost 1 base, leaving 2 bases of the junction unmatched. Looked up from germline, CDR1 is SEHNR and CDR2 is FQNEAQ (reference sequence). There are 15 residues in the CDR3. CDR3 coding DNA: TGTGCCAGCAGCTTAGTAGCGGGAGGTGCAGATACGCAGTATTTT. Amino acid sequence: CASSLVAGGADTQYF.

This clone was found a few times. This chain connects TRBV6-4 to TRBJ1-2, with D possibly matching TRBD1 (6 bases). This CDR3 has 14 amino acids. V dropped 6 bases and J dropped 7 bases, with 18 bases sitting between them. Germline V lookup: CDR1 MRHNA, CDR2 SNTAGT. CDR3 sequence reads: CASSADRSGGGYTF. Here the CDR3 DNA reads TGTGCCAGCAGCGCCGACAGGAGCGGGGGTGGCTACACCTTC.

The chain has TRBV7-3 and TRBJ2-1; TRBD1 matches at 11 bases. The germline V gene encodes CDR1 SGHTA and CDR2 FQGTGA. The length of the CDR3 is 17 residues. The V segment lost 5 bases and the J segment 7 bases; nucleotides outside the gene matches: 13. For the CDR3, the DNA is TGTGCCAGCAGCCCACAACCCGGACAGGGGGCAAGAAATGAGCAGTTCTTC. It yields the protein CASSPQPGQGARNEQFF.

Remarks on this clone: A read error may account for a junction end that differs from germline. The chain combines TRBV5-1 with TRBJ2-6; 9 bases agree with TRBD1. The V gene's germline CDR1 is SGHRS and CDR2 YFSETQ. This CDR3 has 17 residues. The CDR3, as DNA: TGCGCCAGCAGCTCGGGACAGGGTAATTCTGGGGCCAACGGCCTGACTTTC. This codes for CASSSGQGNSGANGLTF.

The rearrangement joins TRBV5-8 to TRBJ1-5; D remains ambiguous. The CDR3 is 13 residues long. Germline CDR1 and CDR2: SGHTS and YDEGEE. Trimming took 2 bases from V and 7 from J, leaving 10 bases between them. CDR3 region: CASSLQEEQPQHF. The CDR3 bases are TGTGCCAGCAGCTTACAAGAGGAACAGCCCCAGCATTTT.

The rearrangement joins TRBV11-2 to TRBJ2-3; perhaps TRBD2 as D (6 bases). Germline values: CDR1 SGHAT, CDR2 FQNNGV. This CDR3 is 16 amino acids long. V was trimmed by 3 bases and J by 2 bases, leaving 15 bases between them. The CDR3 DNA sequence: TGTGCCAGCAGCTTGCCCCCAGGGAGGTACACAGATACGCAGTATTTT. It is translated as CASSLPPGRYTDTQYF.

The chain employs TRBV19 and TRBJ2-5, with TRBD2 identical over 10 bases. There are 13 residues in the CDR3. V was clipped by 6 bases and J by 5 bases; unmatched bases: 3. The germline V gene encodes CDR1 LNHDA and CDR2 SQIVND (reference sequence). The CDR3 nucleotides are TGTGCCAGTAGCCCGGGACTAGCGGAGACCCAGTACTTC. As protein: CASSPGLAETQYF.

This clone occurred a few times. CDR3 amino acids: CASSWGGTGNQPQHF. CDR3 sequence (DNA): TGTGCCAGCAGCTGGGGGGGGACAGGTAATCAGCCCCAGCATTTT. This sequence joins TRBV5-6 and TRBJ1-5; 8 bases match TRBD1. Losses at the gene ends were 3 bases for V and 4 bases for J; bases not matched to a gene: 6. The CDR3 contains 15 residues. CDR1 and CDR2 (germline): SGHDT, YYEEEE.

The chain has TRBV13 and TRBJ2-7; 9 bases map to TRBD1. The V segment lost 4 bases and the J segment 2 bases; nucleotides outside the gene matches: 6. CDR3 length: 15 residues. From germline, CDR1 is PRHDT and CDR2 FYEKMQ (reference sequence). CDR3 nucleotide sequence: TGTGCCAGCAGCTCCGGGACAGGGTTTGCCTACGAGCAGTACTTC. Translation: CASSSGTGFAYEQYF.

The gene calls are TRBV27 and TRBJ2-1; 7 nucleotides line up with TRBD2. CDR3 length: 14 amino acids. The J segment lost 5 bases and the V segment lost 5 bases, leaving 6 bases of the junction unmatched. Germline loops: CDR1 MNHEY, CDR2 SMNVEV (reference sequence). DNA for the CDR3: TGTGCCAGCAGTGTCCAGCGGGAAAACAATGAGCAGTTCTTC. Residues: CASSVQRENNEQFF.

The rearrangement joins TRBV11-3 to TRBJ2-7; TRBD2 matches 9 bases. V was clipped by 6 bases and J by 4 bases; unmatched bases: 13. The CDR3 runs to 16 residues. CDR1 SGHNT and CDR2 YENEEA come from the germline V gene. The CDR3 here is CASSSYSGGRGYEQYF. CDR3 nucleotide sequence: TGTGCCAGCAGTTCTTATAGCGGGGGACGGGGGTACGAGCAGTACTTC.

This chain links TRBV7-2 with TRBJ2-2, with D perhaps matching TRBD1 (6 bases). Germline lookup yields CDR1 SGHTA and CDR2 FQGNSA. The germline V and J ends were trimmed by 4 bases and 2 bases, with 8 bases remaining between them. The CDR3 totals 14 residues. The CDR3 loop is CASSSGVNTGELFF. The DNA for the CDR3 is TGTGCCAGCAGCTCAGGGGTTAACACCGGGGAGCTGTTTTTT.

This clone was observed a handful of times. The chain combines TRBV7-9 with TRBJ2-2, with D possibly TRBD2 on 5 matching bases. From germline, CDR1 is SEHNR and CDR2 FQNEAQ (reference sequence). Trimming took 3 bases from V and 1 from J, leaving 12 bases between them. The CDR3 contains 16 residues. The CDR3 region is CASSFGSSGNTGELFF. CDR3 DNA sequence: TGTGCCAGCAGCTTCGGGTCCAGCGGGAACACCGGGGAGCTGTTTTTT.

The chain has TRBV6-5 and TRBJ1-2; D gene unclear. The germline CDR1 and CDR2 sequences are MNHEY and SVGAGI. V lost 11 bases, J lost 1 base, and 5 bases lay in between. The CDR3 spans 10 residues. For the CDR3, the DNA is TGTGCCTCTTATAACTATGGCTACACCTTC. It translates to CASYNYGYTF.

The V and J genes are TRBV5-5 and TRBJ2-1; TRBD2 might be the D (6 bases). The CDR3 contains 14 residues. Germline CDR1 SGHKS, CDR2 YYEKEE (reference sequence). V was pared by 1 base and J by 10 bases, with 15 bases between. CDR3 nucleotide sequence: TGTGCCAGCAGCTTGAACCTGGGAGGTAGAGAGCAGTTCTTC. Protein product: CASSLNLGGREQFF.

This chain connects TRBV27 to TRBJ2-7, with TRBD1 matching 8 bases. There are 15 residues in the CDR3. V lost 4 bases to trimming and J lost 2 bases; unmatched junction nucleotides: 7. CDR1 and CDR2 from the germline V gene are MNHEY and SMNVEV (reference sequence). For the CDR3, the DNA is TGTGCCAGCAGTTATGGACAGGGCATCGCCTACGAGCAGTACTTC. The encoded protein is CASSYGQGIAYEQYF.

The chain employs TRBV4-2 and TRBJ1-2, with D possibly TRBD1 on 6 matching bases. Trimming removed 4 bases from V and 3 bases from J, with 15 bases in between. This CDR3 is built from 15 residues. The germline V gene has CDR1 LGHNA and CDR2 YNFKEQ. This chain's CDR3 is CASSLQGALDYGYTF. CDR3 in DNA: TGTGCCAGCAGCCTACAGGGCGCGCTAGACTATGGCTACACCTTC.

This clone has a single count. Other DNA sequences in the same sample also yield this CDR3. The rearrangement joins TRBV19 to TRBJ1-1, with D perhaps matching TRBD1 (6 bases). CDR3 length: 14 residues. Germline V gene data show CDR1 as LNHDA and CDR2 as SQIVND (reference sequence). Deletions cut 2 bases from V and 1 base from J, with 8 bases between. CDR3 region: CASSIRGGNTEAFF. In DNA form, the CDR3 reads TGTGCCAGTAGTATAAGGGGGGGGAACACTGAAGCTTTCTTT.

The CDR3 loop reads CASSSVGPDYGYTF. CDR3 bases: TGTGCCAGCAGCTCCGTTGGGCCGGACTATGGCTACACCTTC. This chain uses TRBV5-4 with TRBJ1-2; the D is unclear. The CDR3 totals 14 residues. Looked up from germline, CDR1 is SGHNT and CDR2 is YYREEE (reference sequence). Trimming cost V 3 bases and J 3 bases, with 12 bases left between them.

The CDR3 loop is CASSLDIYGYTF. The CDR3 DNA is TGTGCCAGCAGCTTAGATATCTATGGCTACACCTTC. This chain connects TRBV11-3 to TRBJ1-2, with D unresolved. The CDR3 is made up of 12 amino acids. The V end was cut by 0 bases, the J end by 4 bases, with 3 bases between. Germline CDR1 reads SGHNT; CDR2 reads YENEEA.

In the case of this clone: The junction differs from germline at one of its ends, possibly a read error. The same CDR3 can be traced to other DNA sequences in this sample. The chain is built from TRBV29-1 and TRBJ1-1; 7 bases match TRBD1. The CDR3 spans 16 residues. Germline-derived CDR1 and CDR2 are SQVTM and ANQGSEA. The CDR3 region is CSVGTSGGKPNTEAFF. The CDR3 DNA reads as TGCAGCGTCGGGACATCAGGGGGAAAGCCGAACACTGAAGCCTTCTTT.

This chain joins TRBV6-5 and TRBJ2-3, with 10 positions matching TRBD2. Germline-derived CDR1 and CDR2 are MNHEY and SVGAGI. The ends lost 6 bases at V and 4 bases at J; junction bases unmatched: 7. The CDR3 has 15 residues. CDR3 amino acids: CASRSVLAGPDTQYF. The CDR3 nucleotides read TGTGCCAGCAGGAGCGTACTAGCGGGACCAGATACGCAGTATTTT.

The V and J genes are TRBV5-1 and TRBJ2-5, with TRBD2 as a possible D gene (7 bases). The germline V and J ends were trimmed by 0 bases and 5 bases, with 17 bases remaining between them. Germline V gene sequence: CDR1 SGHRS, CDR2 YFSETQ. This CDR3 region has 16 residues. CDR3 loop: CASSLAFAGASETQYF. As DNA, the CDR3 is TGCGCCAGCAGCTTGGCCTTCGCGGGGGCTTCGGAGACCCAGTACTTC.